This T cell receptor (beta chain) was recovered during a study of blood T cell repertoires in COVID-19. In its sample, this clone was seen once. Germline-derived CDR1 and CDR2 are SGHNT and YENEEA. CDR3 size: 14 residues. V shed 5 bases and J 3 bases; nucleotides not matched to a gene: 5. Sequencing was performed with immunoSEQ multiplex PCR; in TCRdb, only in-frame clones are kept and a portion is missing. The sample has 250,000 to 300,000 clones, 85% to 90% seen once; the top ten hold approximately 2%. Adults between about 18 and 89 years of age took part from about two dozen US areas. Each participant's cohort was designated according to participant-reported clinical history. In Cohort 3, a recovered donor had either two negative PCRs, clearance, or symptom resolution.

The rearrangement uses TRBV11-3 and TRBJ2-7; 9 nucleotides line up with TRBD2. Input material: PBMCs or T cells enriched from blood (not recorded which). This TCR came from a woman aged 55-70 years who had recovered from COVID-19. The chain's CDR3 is CASSHRLADYEQYF. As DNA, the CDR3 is TGTGCCAGCAGCCACCGACTAGCGGACTACGAGCAGTACTTC. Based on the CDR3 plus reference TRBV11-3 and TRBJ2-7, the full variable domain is EAGVVQSPRYKIIEKKQPVAFWCNPISGHNTLYWYLQNLGQGPELLIRYENEEAVDDSQLPKDRFSAERLKGVDSTLKIQPAELGDSAVYLCASSHRLADYEQYFGPGTRLTVT.